What follows are 3 T cell receptor beta chains derived from one specimen sequenced in a study of T cell responses to AZD1222 COVID-19 vaccine. The protocol was immunoSEQ multiplex PCR, while the TCRdb copy is restricted to in-frame clones and leaves out a portion. This sample carries over 150,000 clones, around 93% of them seen once, and the ten largest clones take 0.95% to 1.1%. Specimen: peripheral blood, collected 28 days after the second AZD1222 dose. All receptors come from an adult who received the AZD1222 COVID-19 vaccine.

For the CDR3, the DNA is TGTGCCAGCTCCCTGGGAGGCTATAGCAATCAGCCCCAGCATTTT. It codes for CASSLGGYSNQPQHF. V and J are TRBV19 and TRBJ1-5; D remains unclear. The CDR3 totals 15 residues. Germline V gene lookup returns CDR1 LNHDA and CDR2 SQIVND (reference sequence). V lost 9 bases and J lost 0, with 15 bases in between.

Only one count was recorded for this clone. The chain links TRBV7-3 to TRBJ1-1; D not certain. Germline V lookup: CDR1 SGHTA, CDR2 FQGTGA. This CDR3 comprises 13 residues. V was pared by 5 bases and J by 1 base, with 8 bases between. The DNA of the CDR3 is TGTGCCAGCAGCCCCGGAGAGAACACTGAAGCTTTCTTT. The encoded protein is CASSPGENTEAFF.

V is TRBV28 and J is TRBJ1-2; D uncertain. Germline values: CDR1 MDHEN, CDR2 SYDVKM. Trimming removed 8 bases at V and 0 bases at J, with 7 bases between. CDR3 length: 12 residues. The CDR3 DNA is TGTGCCAGCGAGCGCCCTAACTATGGCTACACCTTC. Encoded protein: CASERPNYGYTF.